This T cell receptor (beta chain) was recovered during a study of blood T cell repertoires in COVID-19. Study summary: Sample material is recorded as cDNA or gDNA derived from T cells, B-cell-depleted T cells, or PBMCs.

As regards this clone: The sample holds other DNA sequences that translate to the same CDR3.

TCRdb's copy holds only in-frame clones and misses some; the assay was immunoSEQ multiplex PCR. The sample lists 100,000 to 150,000 clones, around three quarters occurring once. Between the trimmed V and J ends, which lost 8 bases and 4 bases, there was a span of 14 bases. CDR3 size: 13 residues. Germline CDR1 reads MNHEY; CDR2 reads SVGAGI. The origin of this receptor is a man aged 40-50 years with active or convalescent COVID-19. The sample consisted of peripheral blood. The chain uses TRBV6-5 and TRBJ1-2; D is unclear. CDR3 sequence reads: CASRRTVLYGYTF. CDR3 DNA: TGTGCCAGCCGGAGGACCGTACTCTATGGCTACACCTTC.